A single sample is the source of the 29 T cell receptor beta chains below, sequenced in a study of PD-1 blockade in classical Hodgkin lymphoma. The repertoire was sequenced with immunoSEQ multiplex PCR; TCRdb's copy has only in-frame clones and lacks some. Of 15,000 or so clones listed, 92% are singletons. Time point of the sample: newly diagnosed, previously untreated cHL patient sample. Magnetic negative selection was used to purify CD4+ T cells from PBMCs that had been thawed. Specimen: CD4+ T cells from blood. The source is a human donor with classical Hodgkin lymphoma.

Written as DNA, the CDR3 is TGTGCCAGCAGCCTTCAGGGACTAGGCCAAGAGACCCAGTACTTC. Translation gives CASSLQGLGQETQYF. The chain links TRBV27 to TRBJ2-5; 8 bases agree with TRBD2. The V and J ends lost 6 bases and 1 base, in that order; junction bases with no gene match: 7. The CDR3 is made up of 15 amino acids. Germline CDR1 MNHEY, CDR2 SMNVEV (reference sequence).

The J gene is TRBJ1-1, the V gene TRBV2, with 10 bases lining up with TRBD1. CDR3 length equals 15 residues. Germline V gives CDR1 SNHLY, CDR2 FYNNEI. The V and J ends lost 3 bases and 6 bases, in that order; junction bases with no gene match: 7. The CDR3 nucleotides are TGTGCCAGCAGTGAGACAGGGGGCGCGAGGGCTGAAGCTTTCTTT. The encoded protein is CASSETGGARAEAFF.

This rearrangement joins TRBV5-4 to TRBJ1-3, with TRBD1 matching 8 bases. The germline V gene encodes CDR1 SGHNT and CDR2 YYREEE (reference sequence). The CDR3 is 14 residues long. The V and J ends lost 2 bases and 8 bases, in that order; junction bases with no gene match: 6. In DNA form, the CDR3 reads TGTGCCAGCAGCTTTCAGGGGGCTGGGGACACCATATATTTT. Protein sequence: CASSFQGAGDTIYF.

The chain is built from TRBV5-1 and TRBJ1-1; D remains ambiguous. There are 16 residues in the CDR3. Germline CDR1 reads SGHRS; CDR2 reads YFSETQ. V lost 0 bases and J lost 0, with 12 bases in between. The CDR3 reads CASSLARQALNTEAFF. CDR3 sequence (DNA): TGCGCCAGCAGCTTGGCCCGGCAGGCCTTGAACACTGAAGCTTTCTTT.

The chain employs TRBV5-1 and TRBJ2-5; a weak D match, TRBD2 (6 bases). CDR3 length: 13 amino acids. The germline CDR1 and CDR2 sequences are SGHRS and YFSETQ. The V and J ends lost 10 bases and 1 base respectively, with 14 bases between them. CDR3 coding DNA: TGCGCCGGCCCACGGGACTTCCAAGAGACCCAGTACTTC. This encodes CAGPRDFQETQYF.

This clone was recorded once. The genes are TRBV25-1 and TRBJ1-2; tentative D call: TRBD1 (5 bases). Germline-derived CDR1 and CDR2 are MGHDK and SYGVNS. This CDR3 has 14 amino acids. V lost 7 bases to trimming and J lost 4 bases, with 16 bases between them. CDR3 bases: TGTGCCAGCACCCCGGGCAGGGAGACCTATGGCTACACCTTC. Translated: CASTPGRETYGYTF.

V usage is TRBV7-6 and J usage is TRBJ2-7; perhaps TRBD1 as D (5 bases). The germline V gene encodes CDR1 SGHVS and CDR2 FNYEAQ. There are 13 residues in the CDR3. Between the trimmed V and J ends, which lost 2 bases and 2 bases, there was a span of 7 bases. The CDR3 DNA sequence: TGTGCCAGCAGCTTATCGACAGCCTACGAGCAGTACTTC. Its translation is CASSLSTAYEQYF.

The chain has TRBV14 and TRBJ1-4; D is uncertain. The CDR3 loop spans 13 amino acids. CDR1 and CDR2 (germline): SGHDN, FVKESK. V was shortened by 3 bases and J by 4 bases, with 6 bases between the two germline ends. CDR3 amino acids: CASSQVNNEKLFF. CDR3 coding DNA: TGTGCCAGCAGCCAGGTCAATAATGAAAAACTGTTTTTT.

In its sample, this clone was seen once. The J gene is TRBJ2-3, the V gene TRBV5-1; perhaps TRBD1 as D (6 bases). Germline CDR1 SGHRS, CDR2 YFSETQ. This CDR3 contains 13 residues. V lost 5 bases and J 1 base, leaving 8 bases between the germline ends. This CDR3 reads CASRQGGTDTQYF. CDR3 sequence (DNA): TGCGCCAGCAGACAGGGTGGCACAGATACGCAGTATTTT.

The gene calls are TRBV11-2 and TRBJ1-2, with 8 bases aligning to TRBD1. J was trimmed by 3 bases and V by 2 bases; bases with no gene match: 5. Germline V gene sequence: CDR1 SGHAT, CDR2 FQNNGV. The CDR3 sequence is 15 residues long. CDR3 loop: CASSLLPGQDYGYTF. CDR3 nucleotides: TGTGCCAGCAGCTTACTGCCGGGACAGGACTATGGCTACACCTTC. The complete variable domain, with remaining parts taken from reference TRBV11-2 and TRBJ1-2, reads EAGVAQSPRYKIIEKRQSVAFWCNPISGHATLYWYQQILGQGPKLLIQFQNNGVVDDSQLPKDRFSAERLKGVDSTLKIQPAKLEDSAVYLCASSLLPGQDYGYTFGSGTRLTVV.

The V call is TRBV15, the J call TRBJ2-7; D gene unclear. Germline V gene sequence: CDR1 LNHNV, CDR2 YYDKDF (reference sequence). Between the trimmed V and J ends, which lost 3 bases and 2 bases, there was a span of 14 bases. This CDR3 has 15 amino acids. CDR3 protein: CATSSPRHTTYEQYF. The CDR3 region has the DNA TGTGCCACCAGCAGTCCTAGGCATACTACCTACGAGCAGTACTTC.

The chain joins TRBV7-9 to TRBJ1-3, with D possibly being TRBD1 (5 bases). Trimming pared 6 bases from V and 4 bases from J, leaving 16 bases between. Per the germline V gene, CDR1 is SEHNR and CDR2 is FQNEAQ (reference sequence). The CDR3 sequence is 15 residues long. This CDR3 is CASRLPQGIGNTIYF. The CDR3 nucleotides are TGTGCCAGCAGACTTCCCCAGGGAATCGGAAACACCATATATTTT.

The CDR3 protein is CASRTPTYEQYF. Here the CDR3 DNA reads TGTGCCAGCAGGACACCCACCTACGAGCAGTACTTC. This chain links TRBV27 with TRBJ2-7; D uncertain. Germline V gene sequence: CDR1 MNHEY, CDR2 SMNVEV (reference sequence). With 6 bases removed from V and 2 bases from J, the gap between germline ends came to 8 bases. CDR3 length: 12 residues.

The CDR3 reads CASSFGTGYEQYF. Here the CDR3 DNA reads TGTGCCAGCAGCTTTGGGACAGGGTACGAGCAGTACTTC. J is TRBJ2-5 and V is TRBV7-9, with TRBD1 matching over 9 bases. The end of the DNA fits TRBJ2-7 better, so the J call may be wrong. Per the germline V gene, CDR1 is SEHNR and CDR2 is FQNEAQ (reference sequence). The length of the CDR3 is 13 residues.

The chain joins TRBV2 to TRBJ2-5; 7 nucleotides match TRBD1. The DNA end is more similar to TRBJ2-7, so the J call may be wrong. Germline V gives CDR1 SNHLY, CDR2 FYNNEI. This CDR3 comprises 13 residues. CDR3 sequence: CASSVGTAYEQYF. In nucleotides, the CDR3 is TGTGCCAGCAGTGTCGGGACAGCCTACGAGCAGTACTTC.

The chain joins TRBV18 to TRBJ1-4; TRBD1 aligns across 7 bases. After removal of 6 bases from V and 4 bases from J, the junction contained 8 bases not matched to a gene. Germline V lookup: CDR1 KGHSH, CDR2 LQKENI. The CDR3 spans 15 residues. CDR3: CASSKTGAINEKLFF. The CDR3 DNA is TGTGCCAGCTCCAAAACAGGGGCGATTAATGAAAAACTGTTTTTT.

The chain carries TRBV30 and TRBJ2-3; weak D call: TRBD2 (7 bases). Trimming took 4 bases from V and 3 from J, leaving 11 bases between them. This CDR3 has 13 amino acids. Germline loops: CDR1 GTSNPN, CDR2 SVGIG (reference sequence). The CDR3 DNA is TGTGCCTGGACTAGGGGGGGGACAGATACGCAGTATTTT. Encoded protein: CAWTRGGTDTQYF. Combining the CDR3 with reference TRBV30 and TRBJ2-3 gives the whole variable domain SQTIHQWPATLVQPVGSPLSLECTVEGTSNPNLYWYRQAAGRGLQLLFYSVGIGQISSEVPQNLSASRPQDRQFILSSKKLLLSDSGFYLCAWTRGGTDTQYFGPGTRLTVL.

In its sample, this clone was seen once. The chain is built from TRBV19 and TRBJ1-1; TRBD1 is a possible D gene (6 bases). The CDR3 covers 14 residues. Trimming took 7 bases from V and 4 from J, leaving 16 bases between them. Germline CDR1 and CDR2: LNHDA and SQIVND (reference sequence). This chain's CDR3 is CASKPLTGTTEAFF. The CDR3 DNA sequence: TGTGCCAGTAAACCCCTAACAGGGACCACTGAAGCTTTCTTT.

The J gene is TRBJ2-1, the V gene TRBV18; tentatively, D is TRBD2 (6 bases). Germline CDR1 is KGHSH and CDR2 is LQKENI. With 3 bases removed from V and 9 bases from J, the gap between germline ends came to 6 bases. This CDR3 is 11 amino acids long. The CDR3 reads CASSPGGEQFF. The CDR3 nucleotides are TGTGCCAGCTCACCGGGGGGTGAGCAGTTCTTC.

V usage is TRBV11-3 and J usage is TRBJ2-2; a weak D match, TRBD2 (5 bases). The germline CDR1 and CDR2 sequences are SGHNT and YENEEA. Between the trimmed V and J ends, which lost 4 bases and 6 bases, there was a span of 9 bases. The CDR3 is 13 amino acids. DNA for the CDR3: TGTGCCAGCAGCTCGGGGTTCCCCGGGGAGCTGTTTTTT. This gives the protein CASSSGFPGELFF. The whole variable domain, remainder taken from reference TRBV11-3 and TRBJ2-2, is EAGVVQSPRYKIIEKKQPVAFWCNPISGHNTLYWYLQNLGQGPELLIRYENEEAVDDSQLPKDRFSAERLKGVDSTLKIQPAELGDSAVYLCASSSGFPGELFFGEGSRLTVL.

This chain links TRBV14 with TRBJ2-1; TRBD1 or TRBD2 may be the D gene (6 bases each). Germline V gene sequence: CDR1 SGHDN, CDR2 FVKESK. This CDR3 spans 17 amino acids. V lost 3 bases, J lost 1 base, and 16 bases lay in between. The CDR3 here is CASSQPMQGGSYNEQFF. The CDR3 region has the DNA TGTGCCAGCAGCCAGCCTATGCAAGGGGGGTCCTACAATGAGCAGTTCTTC.

The rearrangement joins TRBV4-1 to TRBJ2-1; no clear D gene. The CDR3 sequence is 16 residues long. Germline values: CDR1 MGHRA, CDR2 YSYEKL. V shed 3 bases and J shed 0 bases, with 12 bases lying between them. The CDR3 reads CASSHLGRSSYNEQFF. CDR3 bases: TGCGCCAGCAGCCACCTAGGGCGGAGCTCCTACAATGAGCAGTTCTTC.

The chain is built from TRBV15 and TRBJ1-2; 8 bases match TRBD1. V was clipped by 4 bases and J by 4 bases; unmatched bases: 11. This CDR3 is built from 16 residues. The germline V gene has CDR1 LNHNV and CDR2 YYDKDF (reference sequence). This CDR3 is CATSTRTGHNSYGYTF. CDR3 in DNA: TGTGCCACCAGCACCCGGACAGGGCATAACTCCTATGGCTACACCTTC.

This clone was seen once. This sequence joins TRBV4-1 and TRBJ1-5, with 7 positions matching TRBD1. The germline V gene encodes CDR1 MGHRA and CDR2 YSYEKL. Trimming removed 1 base from V and 4 bases from J; junction bases left unmatched: 7. The CDR3 extends over 16 amino acids. CDR3 loop: CASSQGHGTANQPQHF. The CDR3, as DNA: TGCGCCAGCAGCCAAGGACATGGGACAGCGAATCAGCCCCAGCATTTT.

This chain joins TRBV12-5 and TRBJ2-1, with 8 bases matching TRBD2. The CDR3 is 15 amino acids. Germline V gene lookup returns CDR1 LGHNT and CDR2 FRNRAP. V lost 6 bases and J lost 2; bases outside the gene matches: 6. CDR3 sequence: CASGGGSGAYNEQFF. DNA for the CDR3: TGTGCTAGTGGGGGGGGTAGCGGGGCCTACAATGAGCAGTTCTTC.

The rearrangement links TRBV7-2 to TRBJ2-4; no clear D. CDR3 length: 14 amino acids. Germline lookup yields CDR1 SGHTA and CDR2 FQGNSA. Trimming cost V 3 bases and J 3 bases, with 9 bases left between them. CDR3 sequence (DNA): TGTGCCAGCAGCTTTGATCCAGGCAAAAACATTCAGTACTTC. Amino acids: CASSFDPGKNIQYF.

The chain is built from TRBV5-1 and TRBJ2-3, with unresolved D. This CDR3 comprises 13 residues. Trimming shortened V by 0 bases and J by 1 base, and 3 bases separated the two germline ends. The germline V gene encodes CDR1 SGHRS and CDR2 YFSETQ. CDR3: CASSLVRTDTQYF. CDR3 nucleotides: TGCGCCAGCAGCTTGGTTCGCACAGATACGCAGTATTTT.

J is TRBJ2-5 and V is TRBV4-1, with TRBD2 identical over 13 bases. Germline V gives CDR1 MGHRA, CDR2 YSYEKL. With 4 bases clipped from V and 3 bases from J, the junction kept 8 bases outside the gene matches. This CDR3 comprises 17 residues. The CDR3 region has the DNA TGCGCCAGCAGCCGAGGGACTAGCGGGAATTGGGAAGAGACCCAGTACTTC. Translating it yields CASSRGTSGNWEETQYF.

V and J are TRBV29-1 and TRBJ2-3, with D possibly called TRBD1 or TRBD2 (5 bases each). V lost 6 bases and J lost 4, with 14 bases in between. Per germline, CDR1 SQVTM and CDR2 ANQGSEA. This CDR3 comprises 13 residues. The CDR3 loop is CSVGTKMADTQYF. As DNA, the CDR3 is TGCAGCGTCGGGACCAAGATGGCAGATACGCAGTATTTT.